This entry describes one T cell receptor (beta chain). The data derive from a study of CD8 T cells in Susac syndrome. V gave up 4 bases and J gave up 3 bases, with 19 bases separating them. The CDR3 has 15 amino acids. Germline V CDR1 and CDR2: DFQATT, SNEGSKA (reference sequence). Random-hexamer reverse transcription was applied to roughly 0.45 to 1 ug RNA. Via MiXCR, TCRdb re-called the immunoSEQ multiplex PCR reads, giving one row per CDR3 protein. Among 150,000 to 180,000 distinct CDR3 sequences listed, over 85% were seen once. The study sequenced TCR beta in blood CD8+ and CD4+ T cells. The source is a human donor with multiple sclerosis. The sample comprised CD8+ T cells from PBMCs. The chain employs TRBV20-1 and TRBJ2-7, with a weak D call TRBD1 (5 bases). The CDR3 protein is CSATHRKKGVYEQYF. The CDR3 region has the DNA TGCAGTGCTACTCATAGGAAGAAAGGGGTCTACGAGCAGTACTTC.